The 18 T cell receptor beta chains below all came from one sample that was sequenced in a study of T cells in Graves' hyperthyroidism and ophthalmopathy. The CDR3 regions of TCR beta were amplified from RNA transcripts. The TCR CDR3 was amplified in a first-round RT-PCR using the HTBI primer set. Using its own MiXCR run on the multiplex PCR reads, TCRdb lists one record per CDR3 protein. The table has approximately 300,000 distinct CDR3 sequences, approximately 19% seen once; the top ten hold 39%. Sequenced: blood. Receptors originate from a man aged 45-65 years with Graves' ophthalmopathy.

The rearrangement joins TRBV3-1 to TRBJ2-7; D possibly corresponds to TRBD1 (5 bases). Germline assignment: CDR1 LGHDT and CDR2 YNNKEL (reference sequence). V lost 5 bases, J lost 7 bases, and 12 bases lay in between. The CDR3 is 12 amino acids. CDR3 loop: CASSDQGMEQYF. Written as DNA, the CDR3 is TGTGCCAGCAGCGACCAGGGTATGGAGCAGTACTTC.

The DNA for the CDR3 is TGTGCCAGCAGTCGCCCCCGGGACAGGGAGACCGGGGAGCTGTTTTTT. Encoded protein: CASSRPRDRETGELFF. The rearrangement uses TRBV5-4 and TRBJ2-2; TRBD1 matches 9 bases. Germline V gene data show CDR1 as SGHNT and CDR2 as YYREEE (reference sequence). V shed 5 bases, J shed 5 bases, and the junction held 10 bases outside the gene matches. This CDR3 has 16 residues.

The chain has TRBV20-1 and TRBJ2-3, with 7 nucleotides matching TRBD2. Germline CDR1 and CDR2: DFQATT and SNEGSKA (reference sequence). This CDR3 comprises 15 residues. V dropped 5 bases and J dropped 4; count of bases not matched to a gene: 12. CDR3 region: CSAPPGLVGADTQYF. The CDR3 nucleotides read TGCAGTGCTCCGCCCGGACTAGTCGGGGCAGATACGCAGTATTTT.

This clonotype was found many times. This chain joins TRBV10-3 and TRBJ2-7; maybe TRBD1 (6 bases). This CDR3 is built from 12 residues. The V end was cut by 6 bases, the J end by 3 bases, with 9 bases between. Per germline, CDR1 ENHRY and CDR2 SYGVKD. The DNA of the CDR3 is TGTGCCATCAGCGGGACACTCTACGAGCAGTACTTC. Its translation is CAISGTLYEQYF.

This clonotype was seen a few times. This chain connects TRBV5-1 to TRBJ2-7; possibly TRBD1 for D (6 bases). The CDR3 length is 13 residues. The V and J ends lost 5 bases and 2 bases respectively, with 11 bases between them. The germline CDR1 and CDR2 sequences are SGHRS and YFSETQ. The CDR3 spells CASSQQGAYEQYF. As DNA, the CDR3 is TGCGCCAGCAGTCAACAGGGAGCCTACGAGCAGTACTTC.

There are many counts of this clonotype. This chain links TRBV11-2 with TRBJ2-5; D possibly uses TRBD1 or TRBD2 (5 bases each). V dropped 4 bases and J dropped 2 bases, with 11 bases sitting between them. The CDR3 extends over 14 amino acids. Germline CDR1 and CDR2: SGHAT and FQNNGV. The chain's CDR3 is CASSSWDGQETQYF. For the CDR3, the DNA is TGTGCCAGCAGCTCATGGGACGGACAAGAGACCCAGTACTTC.

This clonotype was detected only a few times. This chain links TRBV20-1 with TRBJ2-1; D may be TRBD2 (5 bases). Trimming left V 6 bases short and J 8 bases short, with 14 bases between. The CDR3 is made up of 12 amino acids. Germline values: CDR1 DFQATT, CDR2 SNEGSKA (reference sequence). CDR3 in amino acids: CSAVRSGDEQFF. The CDR3 coding sequence is TGCAGTGCCGTGAGAAGCGGAGATGAGCAGTTCTTC.

This clonotype was counted ten times or more. This chain connects TRBV11-3 to TRBJ2-5; 8 nucleotides agree with TRBD1. Germline V CDR1 and CDR2: SGHNT, YENEEA. With 5 bases clipped from V and 5 bases from J, the junction kept 7 bases outside the gene matches. This CDR3 comprises 14 residues. The CDR3 DNA follows: TGTGCCAGCAGCCCATACAGGGGGAGTGAGACCCAGTACTTC. Translated: CASSPYRGSETQYF.

Note on this clonotype: A much larger clone differs by one base, so this may be a read error. The rearrangement joins TRBV9 to TRBJ2-1; tentatively, D is TRBD2 (5 bases). The last part of the DNA fits TRBJ2-7 better; the J call may be wrong. The CDR3 has 15 amino acids. CDR1 SGDLS and CDR2 YYNGEE come from the germline V gene. The CDR3 region has the DNA TGTGCCAGCAGCGTTGCAGGACTCTCCTACAATGAGCAGTACTTC. Translated, it gives CASSVAGLSYNEQYF.

V usage is TRBV7-6 and J usage is TRBJ2-1, with TRBD2 matching over 14 bases. V was pared by 5 bases and J by 4 bases, with 4 bases of the junction left unmatched. The CDR3 spans 16 residues. Germline values: CDR1 SGHVS, CDR2 FNYEAQ. The CDR3 here is CASSLRTSGRYNEQFF. CDR3 bases: TGTGCCAGCAGCCTTAGGACTAGCGGGAGGTACAATGAGCAGTTCTTC.

This clonotype occurred a few times. V and J are TRBV3-1 and TRBJ2-5; D unresolved. The CDR3 contains 16 residues. V dropped 1 base and J dropped 4 bases, with 16 bases sitting between them. Germline V gene lookup returns CDR1 LGHDT and CDR2 YNNKEL (reference sequence). The CDR3 loop is CASSQVLQENGETQYF. CDR3 coding DNA: TGTGCCAGCAGCCAAGTACTTCAGGAGAATGGAGAGACCCAGTACTTC.

The sample holds many counts of this clonotype. The genes are TRBV11-2 and TRBJ1-6; 8 bases match TRBD1. V shed 5 bases and J 8 bases; nucleotides not matched to a gene: 2. The CDR3 runs to 13 residues. Germline CDR1 SGHAT, CDR2 FQNNGV. CDR3 residues: CASSKDRDSPLHF. The CDR3 DNA reads as TGTGCCAGCAGCAAGGACAGGGATTCACCCCTCCACTTT.

This clonotype was seen repeatedly, ten times or more. The V gene is TRBV2, the J gene TRBJ1-1, with 11 nucleotides matching TRBD1. The CDR3 is 15 residues long. Germline values: CDR1 SNHLY, CDR2 FYNNEI. With V trimmed by 4 bases and J by 4 bases, 5 bases remained unmatched. CDR3 DNA: TGTGCCAGCAGTGCCACCGGGACAGGGGGCACTGAAGCTTTCTTT. It translates to CASSATGTGGTEAFF.

The J gene is TRBJ2-1, the V gene TRBV5-4; 9 bases align to TRBD2. J was trimmed by 12 bases and V by 2 bases; bases with no gene match: 15. Germline CDR1 is SGHNT and CDR2 is YYREEE (reference sequence). CDR3 length equals 16 residues. Here the CDR3 reads CASSLGREGPVGGQFF. In nucleotides, the CDR3 is TGTGCCAGCAGCTTAGGGCGGGAGGGCCCGGTGGGTGGGCAGTTCTTC.

This clonotype was observed at least ten times. This chain connects TRBV18 to TRBJ1-1, with 7 bases aligning to TRBD1. CDR3 length: 15 residues. Germline CDR1 is KGHSH and CDR2 is LQKENI. Trimming took 3 bases from V and 4 from J; bases not matched to a gene: 8. CDR3 nucleotide sequence: TGTGCCAGCTCACCGAACAGGGGAGGTCTCACTGAAGCTTTCTTT. Translation: CASSPNRGGLTEAFF.

This clonotype was seen ten or more times. The chain carries TRBV28 and TRBJ2-3; 9 nucleotides align to TRBD1. The CDR3 has 17 residues. Germline V gene sequence: CDR1 MDHEN, CDR2 SYDVKM. The V gene end was trimmed by 4 bases and the J gene end by 2 bases; junction bases not matched to a gene: 10. DNA for the CDR3: TGTGCCAGCAGTTCGTCGACAGGGGGAAGACCCACAGATACGCAGTATTTT. It is translated as CASSSSTGGRPTDTQYF.

This sequence joins TRBV12-5 and TRBJ2-3; D unclear. The CDR3 is 12 residues long. V shed 5 bases and J shed 6 bases, with 9 bases lying between them. Germline-derived CDR1 and CDR2 are LGHNT and FRNRAP. CDR3 in amino acids: CASGLSLDTQYF. CDR3 nucleotide sequence: TGTGCTAGTGGTCTATCACTGGATACGCAGTATTTT.

This clonotype was detected only a few times. The chain uses TRBV20-1 and TRBJ2-1; no clear D gene. Germline V CDR1 and CDR2: DFQATT, SNEGSKA (reference sequence). Trimming stripped 4 bases from V and 6 bases from J, with 10 bases between. The CDR3 spans 12 residues. CDR3 DNA: TGCAGTGCTATCAGGTACCTCAATGAGCAGTTCTTC. Translation gives CSAIRYLNEQFF.